This TCR beta chain originates from a study of shared clonotypes between healthy human individuals. The CDR3 is made up of 18 amino acids. Germline V CDR1 and CDR2: LNHNV, YYDKDF (reference sequence). Trimming took 0 bases from V and 3 from J, leaving 17 bases between them. The repertoire was sequenced with immunoSEQ multiplex PCR; TCRdb's copy has only in-frame clones and lacks some. Of roughly 2.2 million clones listed, around 90% are singletons. Specimen: naive CD4+ T cells from PBMCs. Subset described: CD45RA+ positively selected. The rearrangement links TRBV15 to TRBJ2-2; the D gene could be TRBD1 or TRBD2 (5 bases each). The receptor comes from a man younger than 35 in good health. Some clones in this sample may be carry-over from other donors' samples. The CDR3 sequence is CATSRDLAGMGDTGELFF. CDR3 sequence (DNA): TGTGCCACCAGCAGAGATCTTGCAGGGATGGGGGACACCGGGGAGCTGTTTTTT.